The 21 T cell receptor beta chains below come from one sample, sequenced in a study of T-cell reconstitution after alpha-beta-depleted transplantation in children. Library preparation (for TCRbeta) was performed with unique molecular identifiers. TCRdb itself ran the PCR reads through MiXCR, one entry per CDR3 protein. The sample shows 500,000 to 650,000 distinct CDR3 sequences, under 15% of them seen only once. The source material was PBMCs, mostly from graft donor cells, sampled 360 days after TCRalphabeta/CD19-depleted stem cell transplant. These receptors were collected from a male patient younger than 18 who had a stem cell transplant for acute myeloid leukemia, so the T cells may come from the graft donor.

This clonotype has at least ten counts. The chain is built from TRBV7-3 and TRBJ2-2, with TRBD1 matching 7 bases. The CDR3 has 17 residues. Per the germline V gene, CDR1 is SGHTA and CDR2 is FQGTGA. V lost 5 bases and J lost 4; bases outside the gene matches: 13. CDR3 bases: TGTGCCAGCAGCGTTAATAAGGGGGCGCGTAGCACCGGGGAGCTGTTTTTT. Amino acid sequence: CASSVNKGARSTGELFF.

This clonotype was observed many times. The chain employs TRBV4-3 and TRBJ2-1; no definite D call. This CDR3 comprises 13 residues. Germline-derived CDR1 and CDR2 are LGHNA and YSLEER. Trimming took 6 bases from V and 5 from J, leaving 11 bases between them. CDR3 in DNA: TGCGCCAGCAGTTTCGGGTTTAACAATGAGCAGTTCTTC. Amino acids: CASSFGFNNEQFF.

On this clonotype: The junction and the germline gene differ at one end; a read error may be behind it. The genes are TRBV7-7 and TRBJ2-1; 7 bases align to TRBD2. The CDR3 consists of 16 residues. CDR1 is SSHAT and CDR2 is FNYEAQ in the germline V gene (reference sequence). The CDR3 region has the DNA TGTGCTAGCAGCTTAAGCGGGATGAGCTCCTACAATGAGCAGTTCTTC. The encoded protein is CASSLSGMSSYNEQFF. Variable domain in full (rest from reference TRBV7-7 and TRBJ2-1): GAGVSQSPRYKVTKRGQDVTLRCDPISSHATLYWYQQALGQGPEFLTYFNYEAQPDKSGLPSDRFSAERPEGSISTLTIQRTEQRDSAMYRCASSLSGMSSYNEQFFGPGTRLTVL.

This clonotype was counted at least ten times. The chain links TRBV5-6 to TRBJ2-1; D possibly uses TRBD1 or TRBD2 (6 bases each). V was clipped by 3 bases and J by 4 bases, with 14 bases between them. Germline CDR1 and CDR2: SGHDT and YYEEEE. The length of the CDR3 is 15 residues. CDR3 DNA sequence: TGTGCCAGCAGCTGGGGGGCACAGTCGTACAATGAGCAGTTCTTC. It is translated as CASSWGAQSYNEQFF.

This chain joins TRBV28 and TRBJ2-2; 7 nucleotides line up with TRBD1. The germline gives CDR1 MDHEN, CDR2 SYDVKM. With V trimmed by 3 bases and J by 5 bases, 12 bases remained unmatched. This CDR3 has 17 residues. This CDR3 reads CASSFMGQIRSTGELFF. The CDR3 DNA reads TGTGCCAGCAGTTTCATGGGACAGATTCGGAGTACCGGGGAGCTGTTTTTT.

J is TRBJ2-3 and V is TRBV27; possible D gene TRBD2, 6 bases. V shed 6 bases and J shed 8 bases, with 12 bases lying between them. The CDR3 contains 12 residues. In germline, CDR1 is MNHEY, CDR2 SMNVEV (reference sequence). CDR3 nucleotides: TGTGCCAGCAGCCGGGAGAAGGGTACGCAGTATTTT. It yields the protein CASSREKGTQYF.

The sample holds a few counts of this clonotype. The chain recombines TRBV28 with TRBJ2-3, with 8 bases identical to TRBD2. The V gene end was trimmed by 6 bases and the J gene end by 7 bases; junction bases not matched to a gene: 12. This CDR3 region has 15 residues. CDR1 and CDR2 (germline): MDHEN, SYDVKM. CDR3 in DNA: TGTGCCAGCAGCTGGACTAGCCTTGTATTAAATACGCAGTATTTT. Translated, it gives CASSWTSLVLNTQYF.

Only a few counts were recorded for this clonotype. This chain joins TRBV4-3 and TRBJ1-2; D is perhaps TRBD1 (6 bases). The CDR3 covers 16 residues. Between the trimmed V and J ends, which lost 0 bases and 4 bases, there was a span of 15 bases. The germline gives CDR1 LGHNA, CDR2 YSLEER. The CDR3 loop is CASSQDERGRIYGYTF. DNA for the CDR3: TGCGCCAGCAGCCAAGATGAGCGGGGGCGAATCTATGGCTACACCTTC.

The rearrangement links TRBV28 to TRBJ2-1; D unclear. V gave up 5 bases and J gave up 4 bases, with 12 bases separating them. The CDR3 has 14 amino acids. The germline V gene has CDR1 MDHEN and CDR2 SYDVKM. The CDR3 nucleotides are TGTGCCAGCAGTCTCGACTTTGTTTACAATGAGCAGTTCTTC. It translates to CASSLDFVYNEQFF.

CDR3 DNA sequence: TGTGCCAGCTCACCAGACAGGGAGCCGGGACTAGCAAAGGAGCAGTACTTC. The encoded protein is CASSPDREPGLAKEQYF. V gene TRBV18 combines with J gene TRBJ2-7, with 9 bases aligning to TRBD2. The length of the CDR3 is 17 residues. Germline lookup yields CDR1 KGHSH and CDR2 LQKENI. J gave up 7 bases and V 2 bases, and 15 bases lay outside the gene matches.

V gene TRBV13 combines with J gene TRBJ1-3; D possibly corresponds to TRBD1 (6 bases). The germline V and J ends were trimmed by 5 bases and 0 bases, with 14 bases remaining between them. The CDR3 covers 16 residues. Germline CDR1 reads PRHDT; CDR2 reads FYEKMQ (reference sequence). The CDR3 sequence is CASSMTAGASGNTIYF. DNA of the CDR3: TGTGCCAGCAGCATGACGGCAGGGGCCTCTGGAAACACCATATATTTT.

This rearrangement joins TRBV29-1 to TRBJ2-5; perhaps TRBD2 as D (5 bases). The V gene's germline CDR1 is SQVTM and CDR2 ANQGSEA. This CDR3 region has 13 residues. The V end lost 7 bases, the J end lost 4 bases, and 16 bases lay between the germline ends. DNA for the CDR3: TGCAGCGCCGCGGGCGGCAAGAGAGAGACCCAGTACTTC. Residues: CSAAGGKRETQYF. Looking up the rest from reference TRBV29-1 and TRBJ2-5 gives the full variable domain: SAVISQKPSRDICQRGTSLTIQCQVDSQVTMMFWYRQQPGQSLTLIATANQGSEATYESGFVIDKFPISRPNLTFSTLTVSNMSPEDSSIYLCSAAGGKRETQYFGPGTRLLVL.

This clonotype occurred many times. The CDR3 reads CSARSQRETQYF. CDR3 DNA sequence: TGCAGTGCTAGATCCCAGCGGGAGACCCAGTACTTC. This sequence joins TRBV20-1 and TRBJ2-5; D possibly corresponds to TRBD2 (5 bases). V was clipped by 2 bases and J by 5 bases, with 9 bases between them. Germline assignment: CDR1 DFQATT and CDR2 SNEGSKA (reference sequence). There are 12 residues in the CDR3.

This clonotype was counted ten times or more. V and J are TRBV4-2 and TRBJ2-7, with TRBD2 identical over 10 bases. CDR1 and CDR2 from the germline V gene are LGHNA and YNFKEQ. The V and J ends lost 3 bases and 7 bases, in that order; junction bases with no gene match: 12. The CDR3 has 16 amino acids. This CDR3 reads CASSQSRLAGVGEQYF. The CDR3 region has the DNA TGTGCCAGCAGCCAGAGCAGGCTAGCGGGAGTGGGGGAGCAGTACTTC.

The chain joins TRBV9 to TRBJ2-3; the match to TRBD2 covers 7 bases. The CDR3 covers 15 residues. Germline values: CDR1 SGDLS, CDR2 YYNGEE. The junction had 10 bases not matched to a gene; V was cut back by 7 bases and J by 2 bases. The CDR3 nucleotides are TGTGCCAGCGGTCGGGGGGATACTTCCACAGATACGCAGTATTTT. Protein product: CASGRGDTSTDTQYF.

This clonotype has just a few counts. The chain combines TRBV21-1 with TRBJ2-7; the table's TRBD1 call for D was not verified on the DNA. TRBV21-1 is shown as a pseudogene. This CDR3 region has 17 residues. DNA of the CDR3: TGTGCCAGCAGCAAAGCGGCCCCTCGGGACAGGGGGGAAGAGCAGTACTTC. Translating it yields CASSKAAPRDRGEEQYF.

This clonotype was recorded at least ten times. CDR3 in DNA: TGTGCCAGCAGCTTAAGAGTCGGCGGATCCTACGAGCAGTACTTC. This translates into CASSLRVGGSYEQYF. The rearrangement joins TRBV7-3 to TRBJ2-7; D call uncertain. V was pared by 1 base and J by 1 base, with 11 bases between. The CDR3 is 15 amino acids. Germline loops: CDR1 SGHTA, CDR2 FQGTGA. Complete variable domain (other parts from reference TRBV7-3 and TRBJ2-7): GAGVSQTPSNKVTEKGKYVELRCDPISGHTALYWYRQSLGQGPEFLIYFQGTGAADDSGLPNDRFFAVRPEGSVSTLKIQRTERGDSAVYLCASSLRVGGSYEQYFGPGTRLTVT.

The chain couples TRBV4-3 to TRBJ2-1, with TRBD1 identical over 7 bases. J lost 5 bases, V lost 0 bases, and 4 bases had no gene match. The germline gives CDR1 LGHNA, CDR2 YSLEER. The CDR3 has 15 residues. Written as DNA, the CDR3 is TGCGCCAGCAGCCAAGATCAGGGGGATCACAATGAGCAGTTCTTC. Translated: CASSQDQGDHNEQFF.

The V call is TRBV11-1, the J call TRBJ1-1; the D gene is possibly TRBD1 (6 bases). Germline lookup yields CDR1 SGHAT and CDR2 FQDESV (reference sequence). The CDR3 loop spans 13 amino acids. V was pared by 6 bases and J by 4 bases, with 12 bases between. CDR3 sequence (DNA): TGTGCCAGCAGTCCCCGGGGGGCCACTGAAGCTTTCTTT. It encodes CASSPRGATEAFF.

The J gene is TRBJ2-3, the V gene TRBV27; no firm D call. The germline CDR1 and CDR2 sequences are MNHEY and SMNVEV (reference sequence). Trimming took off 5 bases at V and 6 bases at J, with 6 bases between the two ends. This CDR3 has 11 residues. The CDR3 region has the DNA TGTGCCAGCAGTATCCGGGATACGCAGTATTTT. Its translation: CASSIRDTQYF.

V gene TRBV13 combines with J gene TRBJ2-6, with D maybe TRBD1 (5 bases). The CDR3 covers 17 residues. With 2 bases removed from V and 0 bases from J, the gap between germline ends came to 11 bases. Germline V gives CDR1 PRHDT, CDR2 FYEKMQ (reference sequence). For the CDR3, the DNA is TGTGCCAGCAGCTTAAGGGGCCTCTGCTCTGGGGCCAACGTCCTGACTTTC. This encodes CASSLRGLCSGANVLTF.